A selection of T cell receptor beta chains follows, all from one sample in a study of blood T cell repertoires in COVID-19. TCRdb's table, derived via immunoSEQ multiplex PCR, lists solely in-frame clones and lacks some. The profile shows approximately 190,000 clones, under 90% of them singletons. The sample comprised peripheral blood. These receptors were taken from a man aged 25 to 40 with active or convalescent COVID-19. Each CDR3 is given with its conserved first and last residue. The D gene is left open where the match is weak. Where a row states a size, it is once, few, many or the class of an expanded clone; other rows omit it.

v_call	j_call	clone_size	d_call	cdr3_length	cdr3_nt	cdr3_aa
TRBV6-2/TRBV6-3	TRBJ2-3	few	TRBD2	19	TGTGCCAGCAGTTACTCGAACCTACTAGCGGGGGGCTACACAGATACGCAGTATTTT	CASSYSNLLAGGYTDTQYF
TRBV28	TRBJ1-2	NA	NA	12	TGTGCCAGGCCCCGGACAGCCTATGGCTACACCTTC	CARPRTAYGYTF
TRBV11-2	TRBJ2-2	once	TRBD2	15	TGTGCCAGCAGCTTACTAGCGGGGGCCACCGGGGAGCTGTTTTTT	CASSLLAGATGELFF
TRBV5-6	TRBJ1-5	NA	NA	16	TGTGCCAGCAGCTTGAGTATGGGCCTCCCCAATCAGCCCCAGCATTTT	CASSLSMGLPNQPQHF
TRBV4-3	TRBJ2-1	NA	TRBD2	15	TGCGCCAGCAGCCAGGGACTAGCGGGAGTCTATGAGCAGTTCTTC	CASSQGLAGVYEQFF
TRBV6-5	TRBJ2-7	NA	TRBD1	14	TGTGCCACCAAGGAGGGGACAGGTACTAACGAGCAGTACTTC	CATKEGTGTNEQYF
TRBV2	TRBJ2-5	NA	NA	15	TGTGCCAGCTCCGGGGATGGGAGACCCCAAGAGACCCAGTACTTC	CASSGDGRPQETQYF
TRBV11-3	TRBJ2-3	once	TRBD1	17	TGTGCCAGCAGCTTCACTACCGGACAGGGAGACACAGATACGCAGTATTTT	CASSFTTGQGDTDTQYF
TRBV5-5	TRBJ2-6	NA	NA	16	TGTGCCAGCAGCACCCTTCATACCGGGGAAACCAACGTCCTGACTTTC	CASSTLHTGETNVLTF
TRBV29-1	TRBJ2-1	few	NA	11	TGCAGCGTTGACCCGGGGCGGGGTCTCCTCTTC	CSVDPGRGLLF
TRBV6-1	TRBJ2-5	NA	NA	17	TGTGCCAGCAGTGAAGAAGTTCGGCAGGGTTCCCAAGAGACCCAGTACTTC	CASSEEVRQGSQETQYF
TRBV5-1	TRBJ2-1	NA	TRBD2	15	TGCGCCAGCAGCCCAGGACTAGCGGGGGCCAATGAGCAGTTCTTC	CASSPGLAGANEQFF
TRBV24-1	TRBJ1-1	NA	NA	14	TGTGCCACCAGTTTGACCGGGGGGAACACTGAAGCTTTCTTT	CATSLTGGNTEAFF
TRBV27	TRBJ1-1	NA	NA	13	TGTGCCAGCAGTTTAGCGCGGAACACTGAAGCTTTCTTT	CASSLARNTEAFF
TRBV24-1	TRBJ2-2	NA	NA	12	TGTGCCACCAGTTACAGCACCGGGGAGCTGTTTTTT	CATSYSTGELFF
TRBV12-5	TRBJ1-3	NA	TRBD1	16	TGTGCTAGTGGTTTTTTACAGGGGGCTAACGGAAACACCATATATTTT	CASGFLQGANGNTIYF